The entry that follows covers one TCR beta chain sequence. The protocol was immunoSEQ multiplex PCR, while the TCRdb copy is restricted to in-frame clones and leaves out a portion. The repertoire holds tens of thousands of clones, 85% to 95% seen once, with approximately 0.39% in the top ten. The CDR3 sequence is 14 residues long. Germline assignment: CDR1 SGHNT and CDR2 YYREEE (reference sequence). Trimming removed 2 bases from V and 4 bases from J, with 12 bases in between. This sample stems from a study of T cell changes during pregnancy in multiple sclerosis. The chain combines TRBV5-4 with TRBJ1-2; possibly TRBD1 for D (6 bases). Sequencing was performed on CD4+ T cells from peripheral blood mononuclear cells, taken after pregnancy. The sequence derives from a female donor with multiple sclerosis, enrolled in a pregnancy study. CDR3 coding DNA: TGTGCCAGCAGCTTATTTACAGGGAGCTATGGCTACACCTTC. It specifies CASSLFTGSYGYTF.